These 21 T cell receptor beta chains were sequenced from one sample in a study of T cell responses to AZD1222 COVID-19 vaccine. Here immunoSEQ multiplex PCR was the method, and the copy in TCRdb shows in-frame clones only, minus some. The sample carries tens of thousands of clones, approximately 89% recorded once. The sequenced sample was peripheral blood, obtained 28 days after the second AZD1222 dose. Receptors were obtained from an adult who received the AZD1222 COVID-19 vaccine.

This clone was counted only a few times. V is TRBV12-5 and J is TRBJ2-1, with D possibly called TRBD1 or TRBD2 (6 bases each). The V and J ends lost 0 bases and 0 bases respectively, with 12 bases between them. Per the germline V gene, CDR1 is LGHNT and CDR2 is FRNRAP. This CDR3 spans 17 amino acids. CDR3: CASGLVRGPSSYNEQFF. The CDR3 coding sequence is TGTGCTAGTGGTTTGGTACGGGGGCCCAGCTCCTACAATGAGCAGTTCTTC.

The rearrangement joins TRBV3-1 (or the pseudogene TRBV3-2) to TRBJ1-3, with D possibly TRBD1 on 5 matching bases. Trimming stripped 1 base from V and 0 bases from J, with 7 bases between. Germline V gene lookup returns CDR1 LGHDT and CDR2 YNNKEL (reference sequence). The CDR3 covers 15 residues. This CDR3 reads CASSQGQGSGNTIYF. The DNA for the CDR3 is TGTGCCAGCAGCCAAGGGCAGGGCTCTGGAAACACCATATATTTT.

This clone was recorded once. The gene calls are TRBV9 and TRBJ1-3, with 7 bases identical to TRBD1. The germline gives CDR1 SGDLS, CDR2 YYNGEE. The ends lost 4 bases at V and 2 bases at J; junction bases unmatched: 6. This CDR3 comprises 15 residues. CDR3 amino acids: CASSPGGGTGNTIYF. The CDR3 DNA follows: TGTGCCAGCAGCCCAGGGGGGGGAACTGGAAACACCATATATTTT.

The V and J genes are TRBV5-4 and TRBJ1-2; 7 bases are shared with TRBD1. CDR1 and CDR2 (germline): SGHNT, YYREEE (reference sequence). The ends lost 1 base at V and 3 bases at J; junction bases unmatched: 6. The CDR3 length is 15 residues. The CDR3 region is CASSLRSGGDYGYTF. The CDR3 DNA sequence: TGTGCCAGCAGCTTGCGGTCAGGGGGGGACTATGGCTACACCTTC.

The CDR3 coding sequence is TGCGCCAGCAGCTTGGTGGGGGGCGCGGAGTATGGCTACACCTTC. This translates into CASSLVGGAEYGYTF. The chain links TRBV5-1 to TRBJ1-2; TRBD1 might be the D (6 bases). The germline V gene has CDR1 SGHRS and CDR2 YFSETQ. The length of the CDR3 is 15 residues. The germline V and J ends were trimmed by 0 bases and 5 bases, with 14 bases remaining between them.

This rearrangement joins TRBV7-9 to TRBJ2-3; 10 bases are a match to TRBD2. Trimming cost V 6 bases and J 3 bases; bases outside gene matches: 9. Germline V gives CDR1 SEHNR, CDR2 FQNEAQ (reference sequence). The CDR3 consists of 16 residues. CDR3 nucleotides: TGTGCCAGCAGACCGGCTAGCGGGGGCCGAACAGATACGCAGTATTTT. Amino acids: CASRPASGGRTDTQYF.

For this clone: Germline is not matched at one junction end, which may reflect a read error. The rearrangement links TRBV6-5 to TRBJ1-4; tentative D call: TRBD1 (5 bases). The CDR3 has 11 amino acids. Germline CDR1 is MNHEY and CDR2 is SVGAGI. The CDR3 bases are TGTGCCAGCACCCCGTGGCCACAGGCCCCCTTT. As protein: CASTPWPQAPF.

DNA of the CDR3: TGTGCCAGCAGCTTGGGGAGGGGGCCTGAAGCTTTCTTT. This gives the protein CASSLGRGPEAFF. The chain has TRBV5-6 and TRBJ1-1; 7 positions agree with TRBD1. The length of the CDR3 is 13 residues. Per the germline V gene, CDR1 is SGHDT and CDR2 is YYEEEE. Trimming cost V 0 bases and J 6 bases; bases outside gene matches: 2.

The gene calls are TRBV4-1 and TRBJ2-1; no firm D call. The CDR3 runs to 13 residues. Trimming removed 3 bases at V and 6 bases at J, with 9 bases between. Germline loops: CDR1 MGHRA, CDR2 YSYEKL. The DNA for the CDR3 is TGCGCCAGCAGCCATGTTCGGGTCAATGAGCAGTTCTTC. It yields the protein CASSHVRVNEQFF.

The gene calls are TRBV6-5 and TRBJ2-2; D assignment may be TRBD1 or TRBD2 (5 bases each). The CDR3 has 14 amino acids. Germline CDR1 and CDR2: MNHEY and SVGAGI. Between the trimmed V and J ends, which lost 0 bases and 6 bases, there was a span of 8 bases. The CDR3 is CASSYSMGAGELFF. CDR3 nucleotides: TGTGCCAGCAGTTACTCGATGGGGGCCGGGGAGCTGTTTTTT.

V and J are TRBV6-5 and TRBJ2-7; D is uncertain. The V and J ends lost 0 bases and 3 bases respectively, with 6 bases between them. CDR3 length: 13 amino acids. Germline lookup yields CDR1 MNHEY and CDR2 SVGAGI. CDR3 in amino acids: CASSYSTDYEQYV. Here the CDR3 DNA reads TGTGCCAGCAGTTACTCTACGGACTACGAGCAGTACGTC.

This chain joins TRBV18 and TRBJ2-7; D perhaps matches TRBD2 (5 bases). The V and J ends lost 4 bases and 4 bases respectively, with 11 bases between them. Germline lookup yields CDR1 KGHSH and CDR2 LQKENI. This CDR3 is built from 13 residues. The CDR3 region has the DNA TGTGCCAGCTCACGGACTGAGGTGTACGAGCAGTACTTC. Its protein is CASSRTEVYEQYF. The full variable domain, rest sourced from reference TRBV18 and TRBJ2-7, is NAGVMQNPRHLVRRRGQEARLRCSPMKGHSHVYWYRQLPEEGLKFMVYLQKENIIDESGMPKERFSAEFPKEGPSILRIQQVVRGDSAAYFCASSRTEVYEQYFGPGTRLTVT.

This clone has more than one count but fewer than ten. The rearrangement links TRBV21-1 to TRBJ1-5; the table's TRBD1 call for D was not verified on the DNA. TRBV21-1 represents a pseudogene. The CDR3 sequence is 14 residues long. The CDR3 coding sequence is TGTGCCAGCCTGGGGACAGGAGGCAATCAGCCCCAGCATTTT. Translating gives CASLGTGGNQPQHF.

This clone was observed once. The CDR3 sequence: CAISESLEDRDNQPQHF. In DNA form, the CDR3 reads TGTGCCATCAGTGAGTCGTTGGAGGACAGGGATAATCAGCCCCAGCATTTT. V and J are TRBV10-3 and TRBJ1-5, with TRBD1 identical over 8 bases. V dropped 0 bases and J dropped 4; count of bases not matched to a gene: 8. The CDR3 is made up of 17 amino acids. Germline V gene sequence: CDR1 ENHRY, CDR2 SYGVKD.

The chain employs TRBV5-1 and TRBJ1-6; D unresolved. The germline V gene encodes CDR1 SGHRS and CDR2 YFSETQ. This CDR3 region has 16 residues. Trimming pared 2 bases from V and 7 bases from J, leaving 16 bases between. This CDR3 is CASSFFPGKANSPLHF. CDR3 DNA sequence: TGCGCCAGCAGCTTCTTTCCGGGAAAGGCGAATTCACCCCTCCACTTT.

J is TRBJ2-1 and V is TRBV4-1; D uncertain. The CDR3 is made up of 15 amino acids. The germline V and J ends were trimmed by 1 base and 8 bases, with 15 bases remaining between them. In germline, CDR1 is MGHRA, CDR2 YSYEKL. CDR3 coding DNA: TGCGCCAGCAGCCAAGTACCCTCTAGGGTCCATGAGCAGTTCTTC. Its protein product is CASSQVPSRVHEQFF.

The gene calls are TRBV14 and TRBJ2-5, with D hard to call. The CDR3 has 12 residues. Per germline, CDR1 SGHDN and CDR2 FVKESK. Trimming removed 1 base from V and 5 bases from J, with 5 bases in between. CDR3 coding DNA: TGTGCCAGCAGCCAAGTTCGGGAGACCCAGTACTTC. Its protein is CASSQVRETQYF.

This chain connects TRBV9 to TRBJ1-2; D unclear. Per germline, CDR1 SGDLS and CDR2 YYNGEE. Trimming pared 0 bases from V and 4 bases from J, leaving 16 bases between. The CDR3 totals 16 residues. In DNA, the CDR3 is TGTGCCAGCAGCGTAGGCGGTGGGGAGCCGTCCTATGGCTACACCTTC. Protein sequence: CASSVGGGEPSYGYTF.

The chain uses TRBV13 and TRBJ2-6, with 12 bases aligning to TRBD1. The CDR3 consists of 18 residues. Trimming at V came to 0 bases and at J to 1 base, leaving 1 base not matched to a gene. The germline CDR1 and CDR2 sequences are PRHDT and FYEKMQ (reference sequence). CDR3: CASSLGGQGASGANVLTF. CDR3 nucleotides: TGTGCCAGCAGCTTAGGGGGACAGGGGGCTTCTGGGGCCAACGTCCTGACTTTC.

The chain uses TRBV27 and TRBJ2-5; 7 bases match TRBD2. The CDR3 has 15 amino acids. With 6 bases clipped from V and 5 bases from J, the junction kept 12 bases outside the gene matches. Germline loops: CDR1 MNHEY, CDR2 SMNVEV (reference sequence). The CDR3 DNA sequence: TGTGCCAGCAGCCTTACCAGACTAGCACGGGAGACCCAGTACTTC. Protein product: CASSLTRLARETQYF.

The rearrangement joins TRBV6-4 to TRBJ1-2, with D perhaps matching TRBD1 (5 bases). The V and J ends lost 10 bases and 4 bases respectively, with 22 bases between them. This CDR3 is 15 amino acids long. Germline CDR1 MRHNA, CDR2 SNTAGT. The CDR3 reads CANPRAGPRGYGYTF. CDR3 bases: TGTGCCAACCCCCGCGCAGGGCCGAGGGGCTATGGCTACACCTTC.